This T cell receptor beta chain was sequenced during a study of CD8 T cells in Susac syndrome. CDR1 and CDR2 (germline): MGHRA, YSYEKL. The CDR3 spans 15 residues. V lost 1 base to trimming and J lost 3 bases; unmatched junction nucleotides: 2. Random hexamers served to reverse transcribe roughly 0.45 to 1 ug RNA. TCR beta CDR3 was amplified by immunoSEQ covering 54 Vbeta and 13 Jbeta. MiXCR was run by TCRdb on the immunoSEQ multiplex PCR reads, yielding one entry per CDR3 protein. The sample lists approximately 280,000 distinct CDR3 sequences; around 83% were seen once. This clonotype was found a few times. TCR beta sequences were obtained from blood CD8+ and CD4+ T cells. In contrast to the negatively isolated CD8+ and CD4+ T cells, TEMRA cells were FACS-enriched.

This clonotype was sampled from a human donor with multiple sclerosis. The sequenced material came from CD8+ T cells from PBMCs. The chain combines TRBV4-1 with TRBJ2-7; 11 positions match TRBD2. The CDR3 protein is CASSQGLAGRYEQYF. Written as DNA, the CDR3 is TGCGCCAGCAGCCAAGGACTAGCGGGACGCTACGAGCAGTACTTC.